The rows below give T cell receptor beta chains drawn from one sample of a study of blood T cell repertoires in COVID-19. The method was immunoSEQ multiplex PCR; TCRdb's version includes in-frame clones alone and lacks a portion of them. Seen here are some 200,000 clones, about 85% observed once, and the top ten hold more than 2%. Sequencing used PBMCs or T cells enriched from blood (not recorded which). Receptors were obtained from a woman aged 25-40 years who had recovered from COVID-19. CDR3s include the opening cysteine and the closing phenylalanine or tryptophan. A D gene is named only where the DNA matches it firmly. The size of a clone is reported for some rows only, either as once, few or many, or as a class for expanded clones.

j_call d_call v_call cdr3_length clone_size cdr3_aa cdr3_nt
TRBJ1-1 . TRBV2 13 . CASFRDKNTEAFF TGTGCCAGCTTTCGGGACAAGAACACTGAAGCTTTCTTT
TRBJ1-1 . TRBV18 13 . CASSPRANTEAFF TGTGCCAGCTCACCCAGGGCGAACACTGAAGCTTTCTTT
TRBJ2-3 TRBD1 TRBV4-3 16 once CASSQGGDRVTDTQYF TGCGCCAGCAGCCAAGGTGGGGACAGGGTTACAGATACGCAGTATTTT
TRBJ2-2 TRBD1 TRBV24-1 17 once CATSDPRDRGNTGELFF TGTGCCACCAGTGATCCTAGAGACAGGGGCAACACCGGGGAGCTGTTTTTT
TRBJ1-1 . TRBV19 12 . CASITFQGTAFF TGTGCCAGTATTACATTCCAGGGGACAGCTTTCTTT
TRBJ1-3 . TRBV6-5 15 once CASSYEGAPGNTIYF TGTGCCAGCAGTTACGAAGGGGCGCCTGGAAACACCATATATTTT
TRBJ1-6 . TRBV10-3 14 . CAISDDQGNSPLHF TGTGCCATCAGTGATGATCAGGGGAATTCACCCCTCCACTTT
TRBJ1-2 . TRBV4-3 14 . CASSQGTPPYGYTF TGCGCCAGCAGCCAAGGGACACCTCCATATGGCTACACCTTC
TRBJ2-7 TRBD2 TRBV19 14 . CASSLQGTIYEQYF TGTGCCAGTAGTCTACAAGGGACTATCTACGAGCAGTACTTC
TRBJ2-3 . TRBV7-9 13 few CASSSRGPDTQYF TGTGCCAGCAGCTCTAGAGGGCCTGATACGCAGTATTTT
TRBJ1-4 . TRBV7-7 15 . CASSVGTGGNEKLFF TGTGCTAGCAGCGTGGGGACGGGAGGAAATGAAAAACTGTTTTTT
TRBJ2-2 TRBD1 TRBV9 19 . CASSVVPPGQDIYTGELFF TGTGCCAGCAGCGTAGTACCCCCCGGACAGGACATTTACACCGGGGAGCTGTTTTTT
TRBJ2-6 . TRBV5-4 16 . CASSLFLGSGANVLTF TGTGCCAGCAGCTTGTTCCTCGGCTCTGGGGCCAACGTCCTGACTTTC
TRBJ2-7 TRBD1 TRBV19 16 . CASSFSGTAIPYEQYF TGTGCCAGTAGTTTCTCCGGGACAGCTATACCCTACGAGCAGTACTTC
TRBJ2-3 TRBD2 TRBV19 15 . CASSLLAGSSDTQYF TGTGCCAGTAGTCTCCTAGCGGGAAGCTCAGATACGCAGTATTTT
TRBJ2-5 . TRBV5-4 14 . CASSFSGGRETQYF TGTGCCAGCAGCTTCTCGGGGGGCCGGGAGACCCAGTACTTC
TRBJ1-2 . TRBV29-1 13 . CSVEEGWDNGYTF TGCAGCGTTGAAGAAGGGTGGGACAATGGCTACACCTTC
TRBJ2-3 . TRBV20-1 14 many CSASWGVLTDTQYF TGCAGTGCTAGTTGGGGGGTTTTAACAGATACGCAGTATTTT
TRBJ2-2 . TRBV6-1 15 . CASSETQVRTGELFF TGTGCCAGCAGTGAAACACAGGTTCGCACCGGGGAGCTGTTTTTT
TRBJ1-1 . TRBV3-1/TRBV3-2 14 . CASSPGQRNTEAFF TGTGCCAGCAGCCCCGGACAGAGAAACACTGAAGCTTTCTTT